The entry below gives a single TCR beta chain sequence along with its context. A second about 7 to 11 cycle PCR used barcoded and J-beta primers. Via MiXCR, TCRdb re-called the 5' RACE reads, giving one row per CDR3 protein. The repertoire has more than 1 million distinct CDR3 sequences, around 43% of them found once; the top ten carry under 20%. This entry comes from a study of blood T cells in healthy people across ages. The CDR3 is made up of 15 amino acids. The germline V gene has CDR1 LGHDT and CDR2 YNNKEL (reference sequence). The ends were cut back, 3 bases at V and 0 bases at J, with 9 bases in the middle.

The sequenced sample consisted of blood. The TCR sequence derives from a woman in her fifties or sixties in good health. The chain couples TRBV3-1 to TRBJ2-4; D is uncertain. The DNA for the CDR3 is TGTGCCAGCAGCCAGTGCCAAATAGCCAAAAACATTCAGTACTTC. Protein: CASSQCQIAKNIQYF. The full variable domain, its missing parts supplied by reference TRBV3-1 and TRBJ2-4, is DTAVSQTPKYLVTQMGNDKSIKCEQNLGHDTMYWYKQDSKKFLKIMFSYNNKELIINETVPNRFSPKSPDKAHLNLHINSLELGDSAVYFCASSQCQIAKNIQYFGAGTRLSVL.